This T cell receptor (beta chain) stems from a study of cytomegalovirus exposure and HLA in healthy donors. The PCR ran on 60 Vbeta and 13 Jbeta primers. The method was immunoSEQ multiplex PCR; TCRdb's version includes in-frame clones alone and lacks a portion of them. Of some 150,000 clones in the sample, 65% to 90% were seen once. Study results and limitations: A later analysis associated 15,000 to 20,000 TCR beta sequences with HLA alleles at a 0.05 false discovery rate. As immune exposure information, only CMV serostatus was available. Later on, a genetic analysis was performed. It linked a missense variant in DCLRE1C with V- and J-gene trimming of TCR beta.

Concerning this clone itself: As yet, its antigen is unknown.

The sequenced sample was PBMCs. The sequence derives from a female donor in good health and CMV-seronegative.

CDR3 DNA: TGTGCCAGCAGCTTGGACCCGGAGCACACCTTC. Its translation is CASSLDPEHTF. This sequence joins TRBV5-8 and TRBJ1-2; D call uncertain. CDR1 and CDR2 from the germline V gene are SGHTS and YDEGEE. V lost 0 bases, J lost 12 bases, and 9 bases lay in between. CDR3 length: 11 residues. Full variable domain (missing parts from reference TRBV5-8 and TRBJ1-2): EAGVTQSPTHLIKTRGQQATLRCSPISGHTSVYWYQQALGLGLQFLLWYDEGEERNRGNFPPRFSGRQFPNYSSELNVNALELEDSALYLCASSLDPEHTFGSGTRLTVV.